The 23 T cell receptor beta chains given below trace back to one sample, sequenced in a study of blood T cell repertoires in COVID-19. TCRdb keeps only in-frame clones here, not all; method: immunoSEQ multiplex PCR. The sample shows about 71,000 clones, 80% to 95% of them seen only once. The sample consisted of peripheral blood. The source of these receptors is a woman older than 75 with acute or convalescent COVID-19.

The chain joins TRBV7-2 to TRBJ2-7; 7 positions agree with TRBD1. This CDR3 is 16 amino acids long. Per the germline V gene, CDR1 is SGHTA and CDR2 is FQGNSA. The ends lost 1 base at V and 1 base at J; junction bases unmatched: 7. CDR3 sequence (DNA): TGTGCCAGCAGCTTAGTACCCTGGGACAGTTCCTACGAGCAGTACTTC. Its protein is CASSLVPWDSSYEQYF.

The chain couples TRBV3-1 (or the pseudogene TRBV3-2) to TRBJ2-1; TRBD2 aligns across 9 bases. Trimming took 1 base from V and 16 from J; bases not matched to a gene: 17. The CDR3 is made up of 16 amino acids. From germline, CDR1 is LGHDT and CDR2 YNNKEL (reference sequence). CDR3 sequence reads: CASSQAAGGRAGSKFF. The CDR3 nucleotides are TGTGCCAGCAGCCAAGCTGCAGGCGGGAGGGCAGGTTCTAAATTCTTC.

V is TRBV6-2 or TRBV6-3 and J is TRBJ2-6; 7 bases match TRBD1. Trimming cost V 3 bases and J 4 bases; bases outside gene matches: 3. There are 15 residues in the CDR3. CDR1 MNHEY and CDR2 SVGEGT come from the germline V gene. The CDR3: CASSYDRAGANVLTF. In DNA form, the CDR3 reads TGTGCCAGCAGTTATGACAGGGCAGGGGCCAACGTCCTGACTTTC.

The chain recombines TRBV19 with TRBJ1-4; D gene uncertain. Per germline, CDR1 LNHDA and CDR2 SQIVND (reference sequence). This CDR3 has 15 residues. V was pared by 1 base and J by 7 bases, with 13 bases between. CDR3 sequence: CASSIGGTLGEKLFF. The DNA of the CDR3 is TGTGCCAGTAGTATAGGAGGTACTCTGGGTGAAAAACTGTTTTTT.

This chain uses TRBV6-2 or TRBV6-3 with TRBJ2-5, with D possibly matching TRBD2 (6 bases). CDR3 length: 17 residues. The ends were cut back, 2 bases at V and 7 bases at J, with 23 bases in the middle. In germline, CDR1 is MNHEY, CDR2 SVGEGT. The CDR3 here is CASSYRGYGLPPGTQYF. CDR3 sequence (DNA): TGTGCCAGCAGTTACCGAGGGTACGGACTACCTCCTGGGACCCAGTACTTC.

Notes on this clone: Other DNA sequences in this sample translate to the same CDR3. The V gene is TRBV6-2 or TRBV6-3, the J gene TRBJ1-5; 8 nucleotides line up with TRBD1. CDR3 length equals 16 residues. V dropped 4 bases and J dropped 1; count of bases not matched to a gene: 6. Germline V gene lookup returns CDR1 MNHEY and CDR2 SVGEGT. DNA for the CDR3: TGTGCCAGCAGTTCCCTACAGGGGGTCAGCAATCAGCCCCAGCATTTT. Its protein product is CASSSLQGVSNQPQHF.

This rearrangement joins TRBV6-5 to TRBJ1-4; D not resolved. This CDR3 has 15 residues. Trimming stripped 5 bases from V and 4 bases from J, with 14 bases between. The germline V gene has CDR1 MNHEY and CDR2 SVGAGI. CDR3 sequence: CASSIRTAFNEKLFF. In DNA form, the CDR3 reads TGTGCCAGCAGTATACGGACTGCCTTTAATGAAAAACTGTTTTTT.

J is TRBJ2-2 and V is TRBV28, with D possibly being TRBD1 (6 bases). CDR1 is MDHEN, CDR2 SYDVKM, per germline. This CDR3 has 17 residues. Trimming took off 6 bases at V and 0 bases at J, with 17 bases between the two ends. Here the CDR3 reads CASRRDRSGANTGELFF. The CDR3 DNA follows: TGTGCCAGCAGACGCGACAGGTCCGGAGCGAACACCGGGGAGCTGTTTTTT.

The chain combines TRBV6-5 with TRBJ2-7; 9 nucleotides line up with TRBD2. J gave up 0 bases and V 5 bases, and 5 bases lay outside the gene matches. In germline, CDR1 is MNHEY, CDR2 SVGAGI. The CDR3 has 15 amino acids. CDR3 residues: CASSRAGGPSYEQYF. DNA for the CDR3: TGTGCCAGCAGTCGAGCGGGGGGCCCCTCCTACGAGCAGTACTTC.

This clone was detected only a few times. The gene calls are TRBV18 and TRBJ1-3, with 10 bases identical to TRBD1. The CDR3 consists of 15 residues. Trimming cost V 5 bases and J 4 bases; bases outside gene matches: 5. The germline gives CDR1 KGHSH, CDR2 LQKENI. The CDR3 region is CASSADRGQGNTIYF. The DNA of the CDR3 is TGTGCCAGCTCAGCCGACAGGGGGCAAGGAAACACCATATATTTT.

J is TRBJ2-7 and V is TRBV18, with D possibly TRBD1 on 5 matching bases. The CDR3 is 14 residues long. Germline V gene lookup returns CDR1 KGHSH and CDR2 LQKENI. The germline V and J ends were trimmed by 0 bases and 2 bases, with 8 bases remaining between them. The CDR3 spells CASSPPAGTYEQYF. CDR3 nucleotides: TGTGCCAGCTCACCACCGGCAGGGACCTACGAGCAGTACTTC.

The rearrangement links TRBV6-5 to TRBJ2-7, with TRBD1 matching 10 bases. Per germline, CDR1 MNHEY and CDR2 SVGAGI. The CDR3 length is 15 residues. V lost 6 bases, J lost 2 bases, and 7 bases stayed unmatched. CDR3 DNA: TGTGCCAGCAGCCGCGACAGGGGGCGACCCTACGAGCAGTACTTC. Its protein is CASSRDRGRPYEQYF.

V usage is TRBV6-5 and J usage is TRBJ2-7; 9 positions agree with TRBD1. The CDR3 runs 15 residues. In germline, CDR1 is MNHEY, CDR2 SVGAGI. J was trimmed by 5 bases and V by 2 bases; bases with no gene match: 7. The CDR3 coding sequence is TGTGCCAGCAGTTACCTCGGACAGGGGATCGACGAGCAGTACTTC. Translating gives CASSYLGQGIDEQYF.

V usage is TRBV2 and J usage is TRBJ1-2; D ambiguous. Trimming took off 3 bases at V and 5 bases at J, with 13 bases between the two ends. Germline CDR1 SNHLY, CDR2 FYNNEI. CDR3 length: 14 amino acids. This CDR3 is CASSEEALRYGYTF. The CDR3 coding sequence is TGTGCCAGCAGTGAGGAGGCCCTAAGATATGGCTACACCTTC.

This sequence joins TRBV6-5 and TRBJ2-7; D perhaps matches TRBD2 (6 bases). V lost 6 bases, J lost 1 base, and 13 bases lay in between. This CDR3 region has 14 residues. CDR1 is MNHEY and CDR2 is SVGAGI in the germline V gene. The CDR3 loop is CASRAGTGSYEQYF. The CDR3 nucleotides are TGTGCCAGCAGAGCCGGGACTGGTTCCTACGAGCAGTACTTC.

The gene calls are TRBV15 and TRBJ2-3; TRBD2 agrees at 12 bases. Per germline, CDR1 LNHNV and CDR2 YYDKDF (reference sequence). J was trimmed by 2 bases and V by 5 bases; bases with no gene match: 5. The CDR3 spans 16 residues. For the CDR3, the DNA is TGTGCCACCAGCGCTGGACTAGCGGGACTCACAGATACGCAGTATTTT. Its translation is CATSAGLAGLTDTQYF.

The table lists this clone with a few counts. V and J are TRBV7-8 and TRBJ2-1, with D perhaps matching TRBD1 (6 bases). The CDR3 spans 16 residues. The V gene's germline CDR1 is SGHVS and CDR2 FQNEAQ. V lost 4 bases to trimming and J lost 0 bases, with 13 bases between them. As DNA, the CDR3 is TGTGCCAGCAGCTCATTACAGGGAAGCTCCTACAATGAGCAGTTCTTC. This gives the protein CASSSLQGSSYNEQFF.

The chain couples TRBV19 to TRBJ1-5; D gene uncertain. The V gene's germline CDR1 is LNHDA and CDR2 SQIVND (reference sequence). Trimming stripped 8 bases from V and 0 bases from J, with 11 bases between. This CDR3 spans 14 amino acids. DNA for the CDR3: TGTGCCAGTCGGGAGTTCAATAGCAATCAGCCCCAGCATTTT. Its translation is CASREFNSNQPQHF.

The chain's CDR3 is CASSQYADSGANVLTF. CDR3 bases: TGTGCCAGCAGCCAATACGCAGACTCTGGGGCCAACGTCCTGACTTTC. This chain joins TRBV4-2 and TRBJ2-6, with unresolved D. In germline, CDR1 is LGHNA, CDR2 YNFKEQ. The V end was cut by 2 bases, the J end by 0 bases, with 8 bases between. This CDR3 contains 16 residues.

This rearrangement joins TRBV7-3 to TRBJ2-3; 10 bases are a match to TRBD2. The CDR3 totals 19 residues. Germline lookup yields CDR1 SGHTA and CDR2 FQGTGA. Losses at the gene ends were 1 base for V and 0 bases for J; bases not matched to a gene: 10. The CDR3 is CASSLISPGLASSTDTQYF. The CDR3 nucleotides are TGTGCCAGCAGCTTAATTTCACCGGGACTAGCGAGTAGCACAGATACGCAGTATTTT.

V gene TRBV7-9 combines with J gene TRBJ1-6; D may be TRBD1 (5 bases). The CDR3 sequence is 14 residues long. V was trimmed by 1 base and J by 11 bases, leaving 12 bases between them. Germline V lookup: CDR1 SEHNR, CDR2 FQNEAQ (reference sequence). CDR3 nucleotide sequence: TGTGCCAGCAGCTTAGAGACAGAAAGGGCACCCCTCCACTTT. The encoded protein is CASSLETERAPLHF.

This clone was detected only once. The chain carries TRBV2 and TRBJ1-6; 7 nucleotides align to TRBD1. V dropped 7 bases and J dropped 3; count of bases not matched to a gene: 6. Per germline, CDR1 SNHLY and CDR2 FYNNEI. The CDR3 loop spans 15 amino acids. The CDR3 nucleotides read TGTGCCAGCAAGTGGCGACAGGGCTATAATTCACCCCTCCACTTT. This codes for CASKWRQGYNSPLHF.

The J gene is TRBJ1-1, the V gene TRBV3-1 (or the pseudogene TRBV3-2); D is perhaps TRBD1 (6 bases). Trimming left V 3 bases short and J 0 bases short, with 11 bases between. This CDR3 contains 15 residues. The germline V gene encodes CDR1 LGHDT and CDR2 YNNKEL (reference sequence). CDR3 sequence (DNA): TGTGCCAGCAGCCACAGGGGACTAATGAACACTGAAGCTTTCTTT. This sequence encodes CASSHRGLMNTEAFF.